Below, 30 T cell receptor beta chains from the same sample are listed, as sequenced in a study of blood T cell repertoires in COVID-19. Assay: immunoSEQ multiplex PCR; the TCRdb copy retains only in-frame clones and omits some. The sample includes under 300,000 clones, approximately 86% of them seen just once. Sequencing input: peripheral blood. The receptor set was obtained from a woman in her 70s with active or convalescent COVID-19.

V gene TRBV7-9 combines with J gene TRBJ2-3; 8 nucleotides line up with TRBD2. The CDR3 runs to 15 residues. The V gene's germline CDR1 is SEHNR and CDR2 FQNEAQ (reference sequence). Trimming at V came to 6 bases and at J to 6 bases, leaving 11 bases not matched to a gene. The CDR3 region has the DNA TGTGCCAGCAGTTCCCGGGAGGGCCTACCCGATACGCAGTATTTT. Translated, it gives CASSSREGLPDTQYF.

The chain joins TRBV28 to TRBJ1-1; D may be TRBD1 (6 bases). Trimming pared 10 bases from V and 2 bases from J, leaving 14 bases between. The CDR3 consists of 13 residues. Germline lookup yields CDR1 MDHEN and CDR2 SYDVKM. The CDR3 loop reads CAIRKGVNTEAFF. DNA of the CDR3: TGTGCCATCCGGAAGGGGGTCAACACTGAAGCTTTCTTT.

The rearrangement uses TRBV19 and TRBJ1-2; 9 positions match TRBD1. Germline-derived CDR1 and CDR2 are LNHDA and SQIVND (reference sequence). The CDR3 has 16 amino acids. After removal of 0 bases from V and 5 bases from J, the junction contained 7 bases not matched to a gene. CDR3 sequence (DNA): TGTGCCAGTAGTATAGACGGACAGGGGCTTTCTTATGGCTACACCTTC. Translating it yields CASSIDGQGLSYGYTF.

J is TRBJ1-1 and V is TRBV20-1; 10 bases align to TRBD1. The CDR3 spans 11 residues. V shed 6 bases and J 11 bases; nucleotides not matched to a gene: 6. CDR1 and CDR2 (germline): DFQATT, SNEGSKA (reference sequence). CDR3 bases: TGCAGTGCAACCGGGACAGGGGTGGCTTTCTTT. As protein: CSATGTGVAFF.

The V gene is TRBV20-1, the J gene TRBJ2-3; D is uncertain. CDR1 DFQATT and CDR2 SNEGSKA come from the germline V gene (reference sequence). The CDR3 consists of 9 residues. The V gene lost 7 bases and the J gene lost 7 bases, with 6 bases spanning the gap. The CDR3 DNA is TGCAGTGTTATAAATACGCAGTATTTT. Translating gives CSVINTQYF.

This rearrangement joins TRBV7-2 to TRBJ1-1; no clear D gene. V was trimmed by 3 bases and J by 4 bases, leaving 9 bases between them. The CDR3 consists of 13 residues. The V gene's germline CDR1 is SGHTA and CDR2 FQGNSA. In DNA, the CDR3 is TGTGCCAGCAGCTTCGGGGTAGGCACTGAAGCTTTCTTT. It yields the protein CASSFGVGTEAFF.

The chain is built from TRBV7-9 and TRBJ2-7, with a weak D call TRBD2 (6 bases). This CDR3 region has 12 residues. With 4 bases removed from V and 5 bases from J, the gap between germline ends came to 9 bases. The germline CDR1 and CDR2 sequences are SEHNR and FQNEAQ (reference sequence). The CDR3 nucleotides read TGTGCCAGCAGCTACGGGGGTCACGAGCAGTACTTC. This gives the protein CASSYGGHEQYF.

The J gene is TRBJ1-3, the V gene TRBV2, with 10 bases fitting TRBD1. The CDR3 loop spans 16 amino acids. V dropped 4 bases and J dropped 2; count of bases not matched to a gene: 5. Germline assignment: CDR1 SNHLY and CDR2 FYNNEI. The CDR3: CASSVDRGPAGNTIYF. CDR3 nucleotides: TGTGCCAGCAGTGTAGACAGGGGGCCCGCTGGAAACACCATATATTTT.

The rearrangement joins TRBV5-1 to TRBJ1-2; TRBD1 aligns across 9 bases. Germline V lookup: CDR1 SGHRS, CDR2 YFSETQ. This CDR3 contains 14 residues. J lost 4 bases, V lost 7 bases, and 8 bases had no gene match. The CDR3 sequence: CASGPGTGSYGYTF. The CDR3 DNA reads as TGCGCCAGCGGCCCCGGGACAGGGAGCTATGGCTACACCTTC. Supplemented by reference TRBV5-1 and TRBJ1-2, the full variable domain reads KAGVTQTPRYLIKTRGQQVTLSCSPISGHRSVSWYQQTPGQGLQFLFEYFSETQRNKGNFPGRFSGRQFSNSRSEMNVSTLELGDSALYLCASGPGTGSYGYTFGSGTRLTVV.

CDR3 in amino acids: CASSPRAGRTFF. The DNA of the CDR3 is TGTGCCAGCAGCCCTCGGGCCGGGAGGACTTTCTTT. The rearrangement joins TRBV7-9 to TRBJ1-1; D gene unclear. CDR1 and CDR2 from the germline V gene are SEHNR and FQNEAQ (reference sequence). The CDR3 contains 12 residues. The V gene lost 5 bases and the J gene lost 12 bases, with 16 bases spanning the gap.

The chain employs TRBV7-3 and TRBJ2-7; 7 nucleotides align to TRBD1. The CDR3 loop spans 15 amino acids. J lost 5 bases, V lost 7 bases, and 14 bases had no gene match. The V gene's germline CDR1 is SGHTA and CDR2 FQGTGA. CDR3: CASTTTGSVSDEQYF. The CDR3 region has the DNA TGTGCCAGCACGACGACAGGGAGTGTTTCGGACGAGCAGTACTTC. Full variable domain (missing parts from reference TRBV7-3 and TRBJ2-7): GAGVSQTPSNKVTEKGKYVELRCDPISGHTALYWYRQSLGQGPEFLIYFQGTGAADDSGLPNDRFFAVRPEGSVSTLKIQRTERGDSAVYLCASTTTGSVSDEQYFGPGTRLTVT.

The V gene is TRBV6-5, the J gene TRBJ2-3, with D unclear. The V end lost 0 bases, the J end lost 2 bases, and 9 bases lay between the germline ends. The germline V gene has CDR1 MNHEY and CDR2 SVGAGI. The CDR3 runs to 15 residues. The CDR3 nucleotides read TGTGCCAGCAGTTACTCGAGCGCGAACACAGATACGCAGTATTTT. It translates to CASSYSSANTDTQYF.

The V call is TRBV2, the J call TRBJ1-5; tentatively, D is TRBD1 (6 bases). CDR1 is SNHLY, CDR2 FYNNEI, per germline. V dropped 2 bases and J dropped 5 bases, with 10 bases sitting between them. The length of the CDR3 is 14 residues. CDR3 nucleotide sequence: TGTGCCAGCAGTGAAAGGGACACCTATCAGCCCCAGCATTTT. Its protein product is CASSERDTYQPQHF.

CDR3 region: CASTVTGSNQPQHF. CDR3 sequence (DNA): TGTGCCAGCACCGTGACAGGGTCAAATCAGCCCCAGCATTTT. The chain carries TRBV7-9 and TRBJ1-5; 7 bases are shared with TRBD1. J was trimmed by 4 bases and V by 7 bases; bases with no gene match: 7. The CDR3 runs 14 residues. Germline assignment: CDR1 SEHNR and CDR2 FQNEAQ (reference sequence).

This clone was observed a few times. This rearrangement joins TRBV19 to TRBJ2-2, with TRBD1 matching over 8 bases. The CDR3 is 14 residues long. With V trimmed by 7 bases and J by 4 bases, 5 bases remained unmatched. Germline V gene sequence: CDR1 LNHDA, CDR2 SQIVND (reference sequence). The DNA for the CDR3 is TGTGCCAGTAACGACAGGGGAGGCACCGGGGAGCTGTTTTTT. This encodes CASNDRGGTGELFF.

This clone has only a few counts. This chain joins TRBV5-4 and TRBJ1-2; the D is unclear. Germline V gives CDR1 SGHNT, CDR2 YYREEE (reference sequence). The CDR3 sequence is 13 residues long. V was pared by 2 bases and J by 7 bases, with 12 bases between. CDR3: CASSFGGEVGYTF. The DNA for the CDR3 is TGTGCCAGCAGCTTTGGAGGCGAAGTTGGCTACACCTTC.

CDR3 DNA sequence: TGTGCCAGCTCTCCCCCCGGGACAGGCCTCTACGAGCAGTACTTC. It is translated as CASSPPGTGLYEQYF. The chain couples TRBV18 to TRBJ2-7; 8 bases fit TRBD1. There are 15 residues in the CDR3. Germline V gene data show CDR1 as KGHSH and CDR2 as LQKENI. J lost 3 bases, V lost 6 bases, and 10 bases had no gene match.

The CDR3: CASSLGSGQGDTGELFF. The CDR3, as DNA: TGTGCCAGCAGCTTAGGATCGGGACAGGGGGATACCGGGGAGCTGTTTTTT. V is TRBV7-2 and J is TRBJ2-2; 11 positions match TRBD1. With 1 base clipped from V and 5 bases from J, the junction kept 6 bases outside the gene matches. Germline CDR1 is SGHTA and CDR2 is FQGNSA. CDR3 length equals 17 residues. Based on the CDR3 plus reference TRBV7-2 and TRBJ2-2, the full variable domain is GAGVSQSPSNKVTEKGKDVELRCDPISGHTALYWYRQSLGQGLEFLIYFQGNSAPDKSGLPSDRFSAERTGGSVSTLTIQRTQQEDSAVYLCASSLGSGQGDTGELFFGEGSRLTVL.

This clone occurred a few times. The chain employs TRBV10-3 and TRBJ2-5, with 7 bases lining up with TRBD1. The CDR3 has 15 amino acids. V dropped 8 bases and J dropped 3; count of bases not matched to a gene: 12. Germline lookup yields CDR1 ENHRY and CDR2 SYGVKD. The CDR3 DNA is TGTGCCATCTCTCGAGAGGGGGCATGGGAAGAGACCCAGTACTTC. Translation gives CAISREGAWEETQYF.

A few counts support this clone. The V call is TRBV3-1 (or the pseudogene TRBV3-2), the J call TRBJ1-2; D might be TRBD1 (5 bases). The germline V gene encodes CDR1 LGHDT and CDR2 YNNKEL (reference sequence). V was cut by 1 base and J by 5 bases, with 17 bases left in between. The CDR3 contains 16 residues. CDR3 DNA: TGTGCCAGCAGCCAAGCAGAGACAGTCCCATGGTATGGCTACACCTTC. Translating gives CASSQAETVPWYGYTF.

The genes are TRBV3-1 (or the pseudogene TRBV3-2) and TRBJ1-3; no definite D call. V shed 1 base and J shed 0 bases, with 10 bases lying between them. CDR1 and CDR2 (germline): LGHDT, YNNKEL (reference sequence). The CDR3 runs 16 residues. The CDR3 region has the DNA TGTGCCAGCAGCCAAGTCGGAGCTATCTCTGGAAACACCATATATTTT. Encoded protein: CASSQVGAISGNTIYF.

The chain joins TRBV27 to TRBJ1-5; 10 bases align to TRBD1. The CDR3 runs 14 residues. Germline V gene data show CDR1 as MNHEY and CDR2 as SMNVEV (reference sequence). Germline trimming cut 4 bases from V and 5 bases from J; bases unmatched to any gene: 2. Here the CDR3 DNA reads TGTGCCAGCAGTTCGGACAGGGGGGATCAGCCCCAGCATTTT. Translating it yields CASSSDRGDQPQHF.

This clone was seen a single time. The V and J genes are TRBV5-5 and TRBJ1-2; D uncertain. Germline V CDR1 and CDR2: SGHKS, YYEKEE (reference sequence). This CDR3 is 14 amino acids long. V was cut by 0 bases and J by 4 bases, with 10 bases left in between. CDR3 nucleotides: TGTGCCAGCAGCTTGGCGGTTGATACCTATGGCTACACCTTC. This gives the protein CASSLAVDTYGYTF.

CDR3 in amino acids: CASSYGVRTGGYEQYF. CDR3 sequence (DNA): TGTGCCAGCAGTTACGGAGTCCGGACAGGGGGCTACGAGCAGTACTTC. The rearrangement uses TRBV6-2 or TRBV6-3 and TRBJ2-7, with 10 bases lining up with TRBD1. CDR3 length: 16 residues. Germline-derived CDR1 and CDR2 are MNHEY and SVGEGT. V dropped 2 bases and J dropped 3; count of bases not matched to a gene: 7.

This clone was observed a handful of times. The rearrangement joins TRBV25-1 to TRBJ1-2; no firm D call. This CDR3 is 13 amino acids long. CDR1 MGHDK and CDR2 SYGVNS come from the germline V gene. V was trimmed by 5 bases and J by 8 bases, leaving 15 bases between them. The CDR3 loop is CASSKSTERGYTF. As DNA, the CDR3 is TGTGCCAGCAGTAAGTCGACGGAGCGGGGCTACACCTTC.

This sequence joins TRBV24-1 and TRBJ2-2; 7 positions agree with TRBD2. The CDR3 contains 15 residues. After removal of 7 bases from V and 0 bases from J, the junction contained 4 bases not matched to a gene. Per germline, CDR1 KGHDR and CDR2 SFDVKD. The CDR3: CATSGRSPNTGELFF. The CDR3 DNA sequence: TGTGCCACCAGCGGGAGGTCACCGAACACCGGGGAGCTGTTTTTT.

The chain links TRBV7-2 to TRBJ1-1, with D tentatively TRBD1 (6 bases). This CDR3 contains 14 residues. Deletions cut 5 bases from V and 6 bases from J, with 16 bases between. Germline V gene sequence: CDR1 SGHTA, CDR2 FQGNSA. The CDR3 loop reads CASSIKQGAAEAFF. The CDR3 DNA sequence: TGTGCCAGCAGCATTAAACAGGGAGCGGCTGAAGCTTTCTTT.

The chain has TRBV10-3 and TRBJ1-5; 9 bases fit TRBD1. Per the germline V gene, CDR1 is ENHRY and CDR2 is SYGVKD. Trimming took 4 bases from V and 4 from J; bases not matched to a gene: 2. The CDR3 spans 14 residues. CDR3 amino acids: CAISVGTGNQPQHF. The CDR3 nucleotides read TGTGCCATCAGTGTCGGGACAGGGAATCAGCCCCAGCATTTT.

V gene TRBV7-9 combines with J gene TRBJ1-6; D perhaps matches TRBD1 (5 bases). The V gene lost 3 bases and the J gene lost 0 bases, with 6 bases spanning the gap. The CDR3 is 15 residues long. Germline CDR1 reads SEHNR; CDR2 reads FQNEAQ (reference sequence). The CDR3 nucleotides read TGTGCCAGCAGCTTCCAGGGCTCCTATAATTCACCCCTCCACTTT. Protein product: CASSFQGSYNSPLHF.

This chain joins TRBV5-8 and TRBJ1-1, with TRBD1 as a possible D gene (5 bases). V was cut by 4 bases and J by 11 bases, with 18 bases left in between. The germline CDR1 and CDR2 sequences are SGHTS and YDEGEE. The CDR3 covers 13 residues. CDR3 nucleotides: TGTGCCAGCAGCCCCCGTGGGGCCCAGAACGCTTTCTTT. Translating it yields CASSPRGAQNAFF.